A selection of T cell receptor beta chains follows, all from one sample in a study of blood T cell repertoires in COVID-19. Clones were sequenced by immunoSEQ multiplex PCR, and TCRdb holds only the in-frame ones, with some missing. Among tens of thousands of clones listed, 89% were seen once. Sequencing was done on a sample of peripheral blood. The receptor source for this set is a man aged 45-65 years with COVID-19, enrolled during active disease. Each CDR3 is given with its conserved first and last residue. Each record gives: V gene, J gene, clone size, D gene, CDR3 protein. D genes are given only for firm matches. Rows may omit the clone size; those that give it use once, few, many or a size class.

TRBV5-1	TRBJ2-1	NA	NA	CASSGGHLYEQFF
TRBV18	TRBJ2-5	NA	TRBD1	CASSQSRGLGETQYF
TRBV19	TRBJ1-1	NA	TRBD1	CASRPGQTNTEAFF
TRBV20-1	TRBJ1-6	NA	TRBD1	CSASERQGARNSPLHF
TRBV19	TRBJ2-7	few	NA	CASSTGGAGLPYEQYF
TRBV25-1	TRBJ2-3	NA	NA	CASSDPDTQYF
TRBV4-1	TRBJ2-7	NA	TRBD1	CASSQMGGTGGVWSEQYF
TRBV11-2	TRBJ2-5	NA	TRBD2	CASSLSPAGGETQYF
TRBV2	TRBJ2-7	NA	NA	CASSRRFGSYEQYF
TRBV18	TRBJ1-1	few	NA	CASSQGRGMNTEAFF
TRBV10-2	TRBJ2-7	NA	TRBD2	CASSPKKRGGEQYF
TRBV3-1/TRBV3-2	TRBJ1-1	NA	NA	CASSPPTAVAEAFF
TRBV19	TRBJ2-7	NA	TRBD1	CASSLEGASVGEQYF
TRBV10-3	TRBJ1-6	NA	TRBD1	CAISEGPGTGNNSPLHF
TRBV2	TRBJ1-2	NA	NA	CASSPGTVNYGYTF
TRBV3-1/TRBV3-2	TRBJ1-3	NA	NA	CASSPHGNTIYF
TRBV5-8	TRBJ1-5	NA	NA	CASSGGLSNQPQHF
TRBV5-1	TRBJ2-1	NA	TRBD2	CASSLALAGREQFF
TRBV18	TRBJ1-2	NA	TRBD1	CASSPTWRGRDYGYTF
TRBV12-5	TRBJ1-5	NA	NA	CASGREGQPQHF
TRBV4-1	TRBJ2-2	NA	NA	CASSGTPKGELFF
TRBV13	TRBJ1-5	NA	NA	CASSFRGSGNQPQHF
TRBV6-5	TRBJ2-5	few	TRBD1	CASSYPQGAQETQYF
TRBV11-1	TRBJ2-2	NA	NA	CASRRVGDTGELFF
TRBV27	TRBJ2-3	NA	TRBD1	CASRGTGPGDTQYF
TRBV28	TRBJ1-4	NA	NA	CASRGEGYPRSINEKLFF
TRBV18	TRBJ2-1	NA	NA	CASSPVKQGIGNEQFF
TRBV4-1	TRBJ2-1	once	TRBD1	CASSQTILRGPLEQFF
TRBV6-5	TRBJ2-3	NA	TRBD2	CASRSGGAHHTQYF
TRBV6-1	TRBJ2-7	NA	NA	CASSEAGSGPEQYF
TRBV5-6	TRBJ1-5	NA	NA	CASSLALGVNQPQHF
TRBV7-9	TRBJ2-5	NA	TRBD1	CASSFGDRGLEETQYF
TRBV29-1	TRBJ1-2	NA	NA	CSVGAPAYGYTF
TRBV19	TRBJ1-5	NA	NA	CASSYYRFDQPQHF
TRBV5-1	TRBJ2-7	NA	NA	CASSLEASDYEQYF
TRBV15	TRBJ1-6	NA	TRBD1	CATSRVGQGDSPLHF
TRBV18	TRBJ2-3	NA	NA	CASSPFTGGGTDTQYF
TRBV18	TRBJ1-1	NA	NA	CASSPAGKNTEAFF
TRBV24-1	TRBJ2-5	NA	TRBD2	CATSDLVQGGETQYF
TRBV6-7	TRBJ1-1	NA	TRBD1	CASSTDRRRAFF
TRBV29-1	TRBJ1-1	NA	NA	CSGQGGNTEAFF
TRBV30	TRBJ2-1	NA	TRBD1	CAWSATGGPYNEQFF
TRBV11-1	TRBJ2-2	NA	TRBD1	CASSLVQGSFGELFF
TRBV2	TRBJ1-2	few	TRBD1	CASSHDRAGGGYTF
TRBV2	TRBJ1-6	NA	NA	CASSETGTRDNSPLHF
TRBV5-1	TRBJ2-2	NA	NA	CASSLAQGSTGELFF
TRBV14	TRBJ1-5	few	NA	CASSHLRAEQGVSNQPQHF
TRBV7-4	TRBJ1-5	NA	NA	CASSLVRRVPQPQHF
TRBV27	TRBJ1-2	NA	NA	CASSFSGQNYGYTF
TRBV2	TRBJ2-3	NA	TRBD1	CASSPGQGGTDTQYF
TRBV2	TRBJ1-2	NA	NA	CASSDLGDGGYTF
TRBV2	TRBJ2-7	NA	NA	CASSEQGYEQYF
TRBV15	TRBJ1-6	few	TRBD1	CATSRDRGSPLHF
TRBV30	TRBJ1-4	NA	NA	CAWSTKGRTGREMFF